This entry describes one T cell receptor (beta chain). Its antigen is not known. These data are taken from a study of OX40 agonist ivuxolimab in advanced cancers. On the study more broadly: Every 2 weeks, ivuxolimab was infused into the patients intravenously at between 0.01 and 10 mg/kg. Prior anti-PD-1, anti-PD-L1 or anti-CTLA-4 therapy did not bar entry, and more than 35% had some.

Some clones are missing from TCRdb's copy, which holds only in-frame ones; the method was immunoSEQ multiplex PCR. This sample has tens of thousands of clones, with roughly 86% found just once. General study points: Expanded clones were, on average, more numerous among CD8+ T cells than CD4+. At 0.1 to 3.0 mg/kg, clonal expansion of CD4+ and CD8+ blood T cells had occurred by week 6.

This clonotype originated in an adult with an advanced solid tumor such as melanoma, head and neck, liver or kidney cancer. The specimen was CD4+ or CD8+ T cells sorted from blood, collected in a trial of the OX40 agonist ivuxolimab.

CDR3 sequence (DNA): TGTGCCAGCAGCCCACTAGCTTACAATGAGCAGTTCTTC. It is translated as CASSPLAYNEQFF. The rearrangement links TRBV7-3 to TRBJ2-1; D perhaps matches TRBD2 (6 bases). This CDR3 spans 13 amino acids. CDR1 SGHTA and CDR2 FQGTGA come from the germline V gene. V gave up 5 bases and J gave up 4 bases, with 9 bases separating them.